Below are 2 T cell receptor beta chains sequenced from a single sample in a study of T-cell reconstitution after alpha-beta-depleted transplantation in children. TCRbeta library construction was performed incorporating unique molecular identifiers. TCRdb processed the PCR reads anew with MiXCR; each CDR3 protein has one entry. The sample has about 140,000 distinct CDR3 sequences; roughly 8.8% are singletons. Here the sequenced sample was PBMCs, mostly from graft donor cells, taken 180 days after TCRalphabeta/CD19-depleted stem cell transplant. These receptor sequences come from a female patient aged 2-9 years who had a stem cell transplant for congenital amegakaryocytic thrombocytopenia, so the T cells may come from the graft donor.

The J gene is TRBJ2-5, the V gene TRBV6-5; unclear D gene. The CDR3 loop spans 13 amino acids. Trimming removed 2 bases at V and 4 bases at J, with 8 bases between. Germline-derived CDR1 and CDR2 are MNHEY and SVGAGI. The CDR3 reads CASSYGGLETQYF. The CDR3 DNA reads TGTGCCAGCAGTTACGGCGGCTTAGAGACCCAGTACTTC.

This clonotype was seen more than once but under ten times. The chain combines TRBV20-1 with TRBJ2-1; tentatively, D is TRBD2 (6 bases). The CDR3 runs 16 residues. The germline V gene encodes CDR1 DFQATT and CDR2 SNEGSKA (reference sequence). V was clipped by 2 bases and J by 6 bases, with 20 bases between them. Here the CDR3 reads CSARPVWREVSNEQFF. The CDR3 nucleotides read TGCAGTGCTAGACCAGTTTGGCGGGAAGTAAGCAATGAGCAGTTCTTC.